This T cell receptor beta chain was identified during a study of blood T cell repertoires in COVID-19. Trimming left V 1 base short and J 2 bases short, with 13 bases between. The CDR3 loop spans 16 amino acids. CDR1 LNHDA and CDR2 SQIVND come from the germline V gene (reference sequence). How the authors handled the data: Amplifying reference gene primers gave estimates of nucleated cell counts. The data were produced by immunoSEQ multiplex PCR, yet TCRdb's version contains in-frame clones alone and is incomplete. V and J calls and clone size are copied from that table; D and trimming were computed from the DNA. The data contain approximately 220,000 clones, about 85% of them singletons. This clone came up once.

The V call is TRBV19, the J call TRBJ2-3; D is unresolved. Sequences were obtained from peripheral blood. The origin of this receptor is a man aged 50-59 years who had recovered from COVID-19. CDR3: CASSIGPVTHTDTQYF. CDR3 nucleotides: TGTGCCAGTAGTATAGGTCCAGTGACACACACAGATACGCAGTATTTT.